The 10 T cell receptor beta chains listed next were all sequenced from one sample in a study of shared clonotypes between healthy human individuals. Produced via immunoSEQ multiplex PCR; TCRdb's table is partial and in-frame only. Of around 1.5 million clones in the sample, 98% are singletons; the top ten hold roughly 0.45%. Material: naive CD4+ T cells sorted from blood. Subset specified: CD45RA+ positively selected. These receptors came from a man aged 30-40 years in good health.

J is TRBJ1-2 and V is TRBV7-8; D unresolved. CDR3 length equals 14 residues. Germline values: CDR1 SGHVS, CDR2 FQNEAQ. The ends were cut back, 1 base at V and 0 bases at J, with 6 bases in the middle. The CDR3 loop reads CASSLVGANYGYTF. CDR3 nucleotides: TGTGCCAGCAGCTTAGTTGGGGCTAACTATGGCTACACCTTC.

The rearrangement links TRBV5-1 to TRBJ1-5, with 7 bases that match TRBD1. CDR1 is SGHRS, CDR2 YFSETQ, per germline. The CDR3 has 15 amino acids. The ends lost 7 bases at V and 2 bases at J; junction bases unmatched: 9. The CDR3 nucleotides read TGCGCCAGCCGAGTTGGGACAGACGGCAATCAGCCCCAGCATTTT. Its protein is CASRVGTDGNQPQHF.

The chain employs TRBV27 and TRBJ2-7, with TRBD2 matching over 13 bases. The junction had 11 bases not matched to a gene; V was cut back by 5 bases and J by 4 bases. The length of the CDR3 is 17 residues. Per germline, CDR1 MNHEY and CDR2 SMNVEV (reference sequence). The CDR3 DNA is TGTGCCAGCAGTATTAGGGCGGGACTAGCGGGAATGTACGAGCAGTACTTC. It translates to CASSIRAGLAGMYEQYF.

The chain has TRBV7-6 and TRBJ2-3; TRBD2 agrees at 7 bases. Germline lookup yields CDR1 SGHVS and CDR2 FNYEAQ. The ends lost 5 bases at V and 1 base at J; junction bases unmatched: 6. The CDR3 has 15 amino acids. CDR3 bases: TGTGCCAGCAGCCTATCTAGCGGTCGCACAGATACGCAGTATTTT. Its translation: CASSLSSGRTDTQYF.

The chain recombines TRBV6-6 with TRBJ1-2, with 8 nucleotides matching TRBD1. This CDR3 is built from 12 residues. CDR1 MNHNY and CDR2 SVGAGI come from the germline V gene (reference sequence). Trimming took 4 bases from V and 7 from J; bases not matched to a gene: 2. CDR3 in DNA: TGTGCCAGCAGTTCAGGGGGCGTTGGCTACACCTTC. Residues: CASSSGGVGYTF.

This rearrangement joins TRBV6-1 to TRBJ2-7; no firm D call. The CDR3 is 13 residues long. CDR1 and CDR2 from the germline V gene are MNHNS and SASEGT. Trimming pared 1 base from V and 3 bases from J, leaving 7 bases between. CDR3 bases: TGTGCCAGCAGTGAAGGTATAAACTACGAGCAGTACTTC. It translates to CASSEGINYEQYF.

This clone showed up just once. This chain joins TRBV10-3 and TRBJ2-4, with 7 bases fitting TRBD2. CDR1 ENHRY and CDR2 SYGVKD come from the germline V gene. The CDR3 is made up of 15 amino acids. The V gene end was trimmed by 10 bases and the J gene end by 1 base; junction bases not matched to a gene: 10. CDR3 DNA sequence: TGTGCCACCATGGGAGGGCCTCATGCCAAAAACATTCAGTACTTC. Its protein is CATMGGPHAKNIQYF.

V is TRBV19 and J is TRBJ1-2, with 9 bases matching TRBD1. This CDR3 region has 18 residues. Germline values: CDR1 LNHDA, CDR2 SQIVND (reference sequence). J was trimmed by 6 bases and V by 5 bases; bases with no gene match: 19. The CDR3 sequence is CASSGLLQGAGTQDGYTF. The DNA of the CDR3 is TGTGCCAGTAGTGGTTTACTACAGGGGGCCGGCACGCAGGATGGCTACACCTTC.

In this sample, this clone turned up once. The J gene is TRBJ2-7, the V gene TRBV7-7; D is undetermined. The V and J ends lost 1 base and 3 bases respectively, with 7 bases between them. The CDR3 is 13 amino acids. Germline V gives CDR1 SSHAT, CDR2 FNYEAQ (reference sequence). The CDR3 loop is CASSLESSYEQYF. The CDR3, as DNA: TGTGCCAGCAGCTTAGAGTCTAGCTACGAGCAGTACTTC.

V is TRBV25-1 and J is TRBJ2-7; D unresolved. Germline-derived CDR1 and CDR2 are MGHDK and SYGVNS. This CDR3 has 11 residues. V was trimmed by 5 bases and J by 4 bases, leaving 6 bases between them. The CDR3 sequence is CASSMAYEQYF. The CDR3 coding sequence is TGTGCCAGCAGTATGGCGTACGAGCAGTACTTC.